The 6 T cell receptor beta chains reported below all come from one sample, sequenced in a study of blood T cell repertoires in COVID-19. Clones were read by immunoSEQ multiplex PCR, and TCRdb kept only the in-frame ones, dropping some. This repertoire shows 200,000 or so clones, roughly four fifths found once; its top ten account for 6.9%. Source material: peripheral blood. The receptors shown here come from a human donor with acute or convalescent COVID-19. The donor label of this sample is uncertain.

The CDR3 region is CASSLTGQGHEQYF. The CDR3 region has the DNA TGTGCCAGCAGCTTAACGGGACAGGGCCACGAGCAGTACTTC. V gene TRBV7-3 combines with J gene TRBJ2-7, with 9 bases aligning to TRBD1. V lost 0 bases and J lost 5; bases outside the gene matches: 2. The CDR3 loop spans 14 amino acids. The germline gives CDR1 SGHTA, CDR2 FQGTGA.

This chain connects TRBV11-1 to TRBJ1-1; D not resolved. The V gene's germline CDR1 is SGHAT and CDR2 FQDESV (reference sequence). V was clipped by 3 bases and J by 5 bases, with 16 bases between them. The CDR3 totals 15 residues. CDR3 bases: TGTGCCAGCAGCTTGACTAGGGTACTGGGGACTGAAGCTTTCTTT. As protein: CASSLTRVLGTEAFF.

This chain connects TRBV30 to TRBJ1-5; D remains ambiguous. The CDR3 spans 13 residues. Germline lookup yields CDR1 GTSNPN and CDR2 SVGIG (reference sequence). The V gene lost 0 bases and the J gene lost 1 base, with 4 bases spanning the gap. CDR3 in amino acids: CAWSVESNQPQHF. Here the CDR3 DNA reads TGTGCCTGGAGTGTGGAGAGCAATCAGCCCCAGCATTTT.

The CDR3 sequence: CASSIDSSTDTQYF. The CDR3, as DNA: TGTGCCAGCAGTATCGACAGTAGCACAGATACGCAGTATTTT. The chain has TRBV28 and TRBJ2-3, with a tentative D call TRBD1 (5 bases). V shed 5 bases and J shed 0 bases, with 9 bases lying between them. Germline V gene sequence: CDR1 MDHEN, CDR2 SYDVKM. CDR3 length equals 14 residues.

The chain links TRBV13 to TRBJ2-7, with a possible D match to TRBD2 (5 bases). Between the trimmed V and J ends, which lost 8 bases and 7 bases, there was a span of 18 bases. The CDR3 loop spans 13 amino acids. CDR1 and CDR2 (germline): PRHDT, FYEKMQ (reference sequence). DNA for the CDR3: TGTGCCAGCTCTAGGGCAGGTACGGGGGAGCAGTACTTC. Translation: CASSRAGTGEQYF.

The rearrangement joins TRBV5-5 to TRBJ2-7, with 8 bases identical to TRBD1. The V gene end was trimmed by 2 bases and the J gene end by 2 bases; junction bases not matched to a gene: 6. This CDR3 is 15 amino acids long. The germline V gene encodes CDR1 SGHKS and CDR2 YYEKEE (reference sequence). DNA for the CDR3: TGTGCCAGCAGCTTAGGGACAGGCTATCCCTACGAGCAGTACTTC. Encoded protein: CASSLGTGYPYEQYF.